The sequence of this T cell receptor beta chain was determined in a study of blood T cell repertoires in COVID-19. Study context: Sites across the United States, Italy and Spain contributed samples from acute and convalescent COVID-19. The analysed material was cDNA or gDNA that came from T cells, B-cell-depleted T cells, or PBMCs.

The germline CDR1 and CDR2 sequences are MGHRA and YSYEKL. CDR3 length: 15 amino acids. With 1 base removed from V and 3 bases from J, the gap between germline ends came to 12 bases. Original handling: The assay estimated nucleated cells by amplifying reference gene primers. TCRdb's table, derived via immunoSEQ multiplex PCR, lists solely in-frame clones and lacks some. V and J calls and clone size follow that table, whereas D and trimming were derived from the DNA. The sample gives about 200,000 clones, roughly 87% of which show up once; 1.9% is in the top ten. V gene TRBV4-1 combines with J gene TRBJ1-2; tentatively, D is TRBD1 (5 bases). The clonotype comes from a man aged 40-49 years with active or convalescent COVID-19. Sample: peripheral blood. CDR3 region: CASSQVGRADYGYTF. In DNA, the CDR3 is TGCGCCAGCAGCCAAGTTGGCAGGGCTGACTATGGCTACACCTTC.